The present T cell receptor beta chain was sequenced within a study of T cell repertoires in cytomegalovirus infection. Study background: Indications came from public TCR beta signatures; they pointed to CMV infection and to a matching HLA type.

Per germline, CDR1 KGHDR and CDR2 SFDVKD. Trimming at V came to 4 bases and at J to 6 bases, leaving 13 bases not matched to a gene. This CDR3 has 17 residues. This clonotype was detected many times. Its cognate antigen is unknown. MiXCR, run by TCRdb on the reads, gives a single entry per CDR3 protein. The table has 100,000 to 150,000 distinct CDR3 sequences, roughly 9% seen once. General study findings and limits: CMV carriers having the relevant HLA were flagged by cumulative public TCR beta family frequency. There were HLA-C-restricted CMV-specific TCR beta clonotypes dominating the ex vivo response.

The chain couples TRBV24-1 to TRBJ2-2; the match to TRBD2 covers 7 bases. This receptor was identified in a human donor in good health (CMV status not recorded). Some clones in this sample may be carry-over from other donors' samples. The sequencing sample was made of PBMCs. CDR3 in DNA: TGTGCCACCAGTGACGCAATGGGGGGGGACCCCCCCGGGGAGCTGTTTTTT. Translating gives CATSDAMGGDPPGELFF.